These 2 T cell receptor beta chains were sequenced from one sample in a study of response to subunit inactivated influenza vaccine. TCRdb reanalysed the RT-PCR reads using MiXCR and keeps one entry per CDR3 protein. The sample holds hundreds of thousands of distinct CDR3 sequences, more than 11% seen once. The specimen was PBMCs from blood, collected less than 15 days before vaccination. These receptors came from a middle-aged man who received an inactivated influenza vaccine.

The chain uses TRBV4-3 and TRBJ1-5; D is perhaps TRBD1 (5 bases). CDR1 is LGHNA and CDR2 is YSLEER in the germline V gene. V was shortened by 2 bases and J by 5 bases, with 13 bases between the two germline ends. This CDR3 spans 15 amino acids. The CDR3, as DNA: TGCGCCAGCAGCCAACATCGGACAAGGGATCAGCCCCAGCATTTT. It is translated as CASSQHRTRDQPQHF.

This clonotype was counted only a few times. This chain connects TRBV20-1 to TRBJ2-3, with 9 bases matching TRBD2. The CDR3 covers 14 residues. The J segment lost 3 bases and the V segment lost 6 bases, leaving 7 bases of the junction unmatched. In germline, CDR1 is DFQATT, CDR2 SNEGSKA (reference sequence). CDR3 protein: CSAMNSGRTDTQYF. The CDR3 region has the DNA TGCAGTGCCATGAATAGCGGGAGAACAGATACGCAGTATTTT.